The T cell receptor beta chain described here comes from a study of persistence of HIV-infected CD4 T cells. General study results and limits: Compared with CD3/CD28-stimulated cells, CMV- and Gag-responding cells showed lower TCRbeta richness. Degenerate expanded CDR3beta sequences were enriched among CMV- and Gag-responding cells.

The germline CDR1 and CDR2 sequences are SNHLY and FYNNEI. The V gene end was trimmed by 8 bases and the J gene end by 5 bases; junction bases not matched to a gene: 10. The CDR3 is 15 amino acids. Points on this clone: Its antigen is unknown.

Sequencing used immunoSEQ version 4 in survey mode. The method was immunoSEQ multiplex PCR; TCRdb's version includes in-frame clones alone and lacks a portion of them. The table shows about 36,000 clones, with under 90% occurring only once. The stimulus was an HIV-1 Gag 15-mer peptide pool, 0.9 to 1 ug/peptide/mL. CD40L/CD69 double-negative CD45RO-high memory CD4+ T cells were collected. Adults with HIV-1 started suppressive ART while chronically infected. An 18-hour stimulation of CD8-depleted PBMCs used anti-CD28/CD49d costimulation, CD40-blocking antibody and enfuvirtide. The origin of this receptor is an adult with HIV. The donor label of this sample is uncertain. The chain has TRBV2 and TRBJ2-3; 10 bases agree with TRBD2. Sample: cultured CD4+ T cells from PBMCs, taken from a patient who received antiretroviral therapy. The CDR3 sequence: CASRPASGGVDTQYF. DNA of the CDR3: TGTGCCAGCCGGCCGGCTAGCGGGGGAGTAGATACGCAGTATTTT.